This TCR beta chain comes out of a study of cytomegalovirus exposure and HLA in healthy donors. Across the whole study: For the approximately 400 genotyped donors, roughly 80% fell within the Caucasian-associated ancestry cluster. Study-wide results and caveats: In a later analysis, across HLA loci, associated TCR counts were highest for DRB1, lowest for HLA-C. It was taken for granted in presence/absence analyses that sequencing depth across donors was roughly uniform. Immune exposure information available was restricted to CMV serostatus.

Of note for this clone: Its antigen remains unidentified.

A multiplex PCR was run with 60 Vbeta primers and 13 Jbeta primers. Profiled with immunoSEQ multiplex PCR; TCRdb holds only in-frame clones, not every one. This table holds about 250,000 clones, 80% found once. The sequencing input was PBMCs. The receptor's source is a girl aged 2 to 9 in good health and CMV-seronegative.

CDR3 sequence: CSVGLADKAYEQYF. As DNA, the CDR3 is TGCAGCGTTGGCCTGGCGGACAAGGCCTACGAGCAGTACTTC. The chain recombines TRBV29-1 with TRBJ2-7; maybe TRBD1 (5 bases). V lost 4 bases and J lost 2, with 15 bases in between. The V gene's germline CDR1 is SQVTM and CDR2 ANQGSEA. The CDR3 has 14 residues.